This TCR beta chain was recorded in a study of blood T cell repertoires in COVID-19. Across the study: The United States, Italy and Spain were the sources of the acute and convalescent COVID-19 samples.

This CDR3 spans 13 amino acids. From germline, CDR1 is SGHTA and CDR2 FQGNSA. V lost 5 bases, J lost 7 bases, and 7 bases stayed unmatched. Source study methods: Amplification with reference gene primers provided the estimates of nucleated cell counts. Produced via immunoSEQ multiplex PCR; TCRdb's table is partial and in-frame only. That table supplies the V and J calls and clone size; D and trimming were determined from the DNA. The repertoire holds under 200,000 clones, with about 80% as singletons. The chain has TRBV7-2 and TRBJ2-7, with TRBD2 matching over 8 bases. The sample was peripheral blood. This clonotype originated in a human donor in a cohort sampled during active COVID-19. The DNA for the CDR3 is TGTGCCAGCAGCGCCGGGAGGGGAGGGGAGCAGTACTTC. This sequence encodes CASSAGRGGEQYF.